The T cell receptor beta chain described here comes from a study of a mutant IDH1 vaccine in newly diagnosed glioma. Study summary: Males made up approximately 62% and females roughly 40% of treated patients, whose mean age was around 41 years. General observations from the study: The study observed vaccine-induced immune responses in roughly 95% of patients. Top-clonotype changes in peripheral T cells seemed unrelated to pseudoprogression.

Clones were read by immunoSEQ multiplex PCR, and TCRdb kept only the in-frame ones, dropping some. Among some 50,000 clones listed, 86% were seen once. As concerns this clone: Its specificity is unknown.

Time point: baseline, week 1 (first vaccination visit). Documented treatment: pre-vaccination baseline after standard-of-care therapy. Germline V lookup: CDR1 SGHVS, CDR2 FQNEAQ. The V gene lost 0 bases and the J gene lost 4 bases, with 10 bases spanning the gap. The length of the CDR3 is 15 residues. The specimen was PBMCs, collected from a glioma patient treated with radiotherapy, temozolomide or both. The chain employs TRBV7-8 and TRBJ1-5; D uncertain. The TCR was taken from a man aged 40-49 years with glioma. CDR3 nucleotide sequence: TGTGCCAGCAGCTTAGCACTCGGGTCAAATCAGCCCCAGCATTTT. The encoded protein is CASSLALGSNQPQHF.